This TCR beta chain appears in the sequencing data of a study of immune evolution from preneoplasia to lung adenocarcinoma. Study observations and caveats: Later-stage lesions seemingly showed higher T cell density and diversity than normal lung.

A single count supports this clone. What it binds is not known. Clones were sequenced by immunoSEQ multiplex PCR, and TCRdb holds only the in-frame ones, with some missing. Here the sample spans approximately 7,400 clones, around 78% being singletons. The germline V gene has CDR1 SGHTA and CDR2 FQGNSA. CDR3 length: 13 amino acids. V lost 1 base, J lost 9 bases, and 13 bases lay in between. The receptor was derived from a person aged 65-85 years with lung adenocarcinoma. The chain carries TRBV7-2 and TRBJ2-7; D remains ambiguous. The sample taken for sequencing was FFPE adjacent normal lung tissue. The CDR3 sequence is CASSLEPILGQYF. CDR3 DNA sequence: TGTGCCAGCAGCTTAGAGCCCATCCTGGGGCAGTACTTC.